This T cell receptor (beta chain) derives from a study of CD8 T cells in ankylosing spondylitis (TCRdb year 2017). Describing the broader study: T cell receptor beta repertoires were profiled in healthy donors and ankylosing spondylitis patients so that disease-linked TCR variants could be found. The full study cohort comprised 20 to 30 ankylosing spondylitis patients and some 100 healthy donors. Samples of peripheral blood were taken, and for ankylosing spondylitis patients, synovial fluid was collected as well.

What the work shows at the level of the full study, not this receptor alone: The disease-linked clones had a CD8+ phenotype and were found at relatively low frequencies in peripheral blood. A TCR beta motif made up of under ten highly homologous amino acid variants appeared to be characteristic of blood from ankylosing spondylitis patients. Some motif variants were previously reported in synovial fluid and blood of reactive arthritis patients, suggesting common disease-initiation mechanisms. The disease-linked clones were reported to be significantly enriched in matched synovial fluid samples from ankylosing spondylitis patients.

This clonotype came up many times. Its target antigen remains unknown. No base quality information exists; no much larger clone differs at one position. According to the germline V gene, CDR1 reads SGHRS and CDR2 reads YFSETQ. V and J lose 1 base and 0 bases, and a span of 8 bases separates them. The CDR3 spans 16 residues, from the cysteine through the phenylalanine. The kept DNA is CDR3 alone, 48 bases in frame from the first base. TCRdb lists the instrument as Illumina HiSeq 2500. TCR beta libraries were prepared by quantitative 5'-RACE with molecular barcodes. The authors processed their data as follows. Disease-linked TCR variants were identified with a new computational method built on a probabilistic model of VDJ rearrangement. TCRdb took the public reads, trimmed them with fastp at Q25, ran MiXCR for clone calling and kept in-frame beta chains. Merged by CDR3 protein, the rows form single entries marked with the most common genes and DNA. For this entry, the V and J calls and clone size follow TCRdb and not the study's own pipeline. Recorded for this sample are 200,000 or so distinct CDR3 sequences; roughly 26% of them occurred a single time. Roughly 6.7% of the sample is in the top ten clones.

Sequenced input: blood, either unsorted or a sorted T cell fraction (not recorded which). This receptor chain uses TRBV5-1 and TRBJ1-6; the D gene cannot be resolved reliably. The TCR sequence derives from a male donor with ankylosing spondylitis or in good health (not recorded which). The DNA is as follows: TGCGCCAGCAGCTTGCAAGGGAGCTCCTATAATTCACCCCTCCACTTT. Its amino acids are CASSLQGSSYNSPLHF.